This T cell receptor beta chain is from a study of T cells in Graves' hyperthyroidism and ophthalmopathy. Study details: At the time of initial diagnosis and before any treatment, peripheral blood was collected.

This clonotype was picked up a small number of times. Amplified regions were TCR beta CDR3 sequences from RNA transcripts. The HTBI primer set served for first-round RT-PCR of the TCR CDR3. Via MiXCR, TCRdb re-called the multiplex PCR reads, giving one row per CDR3 protein. The repertoire holds fewer than 350,000 distinct CDR3 sequences, with around a sixth as singletons. The authors deemed Graves' hyperthyroidism stable absent ophthalmopathy progression within 18 months. PBMCs were derived from approximately 10 ml fresh peripheral blood. Germline lookup yields CDR1 DFQATT and CDR2 SNEGSKA (reference sequence). This CDR3 spans 17 amino acids. V lost 2 bases and J lost 4; bases outside the gene matches: 14.

The origin of this receptor is a woman in her fifties or sixties with Graves' hyperthyroidism. The sample comprised blood. The chain combines TRBV20-1 with TRBJ1-1; 9 nucleotides match TRBD1. The CDR3 loop is CSARKFRRQGVGTEAFF. The DNA for the CDR3 is TGCAGTGCTAGAAAATTCCGGAGACAGGGGGTTGGCACTGAAGCTTTCTTT.